Below, 17 T cell receptor beta chains from the same sample are listed, as sequenced in a study of T cell responses to AZD1222 COVID-19 vaccine. Sequenced by immunoSEQ multiplex PCR; TCRdb stores in-frame clones only, minus some. Among 180,000 or so clones listed, more than 80% were seen once. The source material was peripheral blood, sampled 28 days after the second dose of the MenACWY control vaccine. The receptors come from an adult who received the MenACWY meningococcal vaccine as a control.

The chain uses TRBV18 and TRBJ2-1; D is possibly TRBD1 (6 bases). V was trimmed by 4 bases and J by 4 bases, leaving 11 bases between them. Germline V gene sequence: CDR1 KGHSH, CDR2 LQKENI. This CDR3 contains 14 residues. This CDR3 is CASSRQGHYNEQFF. The DNA of the CDR3 is TGTGCCAGCTCACGCCAGGGACATTACAATGAGCAGTTCTTC.

CDR3 in DNA: TGTGCCATCAGTTTGGGACAAGGGAGATGGGAGACCCAGTACTTC. This codes for CAISLGQGRWETQYF. The rearrangement uses TRBV10-3 and TRBJ2-5, with D tentatively TRBD1 (6 bases). The CDR3 runs to 15 residues. The germline V gene has CDR1 ENHRY and CDR2 SYGVKD. V lost 5 bases and J 5 bases, leaving 18 bases between the germline ends.

The rearrangement links TRBV4-3 to TRBJ1-2, with unresolved D. Germline V lookup: CDR1 LGHNA, CDR2 YSLEER. The length of the CDR3 is 15 residues. Trimming stripped 3 bases from V and 1 base from J, with 12 bases between. CDR3 DNA sequence: TGCGCCAGCAGCCAGGCTCTTGGGGTTAACTATGGCTACACCTTC. Its translation is CASSQALGVNYGYTF.

The DNA for the CDR3 is TGTGCTAGTGGTTTTGGGGGGGCTTTTGAGACCCAGTACTTC. Its translation is CASGFGGAFETQYF. The J gene is TRBJ2-5, the V gene TRBV12-5, with TRBD2 as a possible D gene (7 bases). Trimming stripped 3 bases from V and 5 bases from J, with 13 bases between. Germline CDR1 reads LGHNT; CDR2 reads FRNRAP. The CDR3 spans 14 residues.

A word on this clone: One base away lies a much larger clone, so this may be a sequencing read error. The same CDR3 also results from other DNA sequences found in this sample. The rearrangement joins TRBV6-5 to TRBJ2-7; D possibly corresponds to TRBD2 (6 bases). There are 16 residues in the CDR3. Per germline, CDR1 MNHEY and CDR2 SVGAGI. The CDR3 DNA sequence: TGTGCCAGCAGTTACTTTCGGGACTGGACCCCCTACGAGCAATACTTC. Amino acid sequence: CASSYFRDWTPYEQYF.

The chain joins TRBV7-2 to TRBJ1-6, with 7 bases lining up with TRBD1. The CDR3 runs to 14 residues. CDR1 and CDR2 from the germline V gene are SGHTA and FQGNSA. The J segment lost 10 bases and the V segment lost 1 base, leaving 4 bases of the junction unmatched. The CDR3 is CASSLGRGLSPLHF. The CDR3 coding sequence is TGTGCCAGCAGCTTAGGTAGGGGGCTCTCACCCCTCCACTTT. The full variable domain, completed using reference TRBV7-2 and TRBJ1-6, is GAGVSQSPSNKVTEKGKDVELRCDPISGHTALYWYRQSLGQGLEFLIYFQGNSAPDKSGLPSDRFSAERTGGSVSTLTIQRTQQEDSAVYLCASSLGRGLSPLHFGNGTRLTVT.

This clone was seen only once. The chain joins TRBV6-5 to TRBJ2-2, with D unresolved. This CDR3 contains 13 residues. The ends were cut back, 6 bases at V and 4 bases at J, with 9 bases in the middle. CDR1 MNHEY and CDR2 SVGAGI come from the germline V gene. In nucleotides, the CDR3 is TGTGCCAGCAGACACGAAAGCACCGGGGAGCTGTTTTTT. This codes for CASRHESTGELFF.

The CDR3 bases are TGTGCCAGCAACCCCCTCGGGGAGGGGACTGAAGCTTTCTTT. It encodes CASNPLGEGTEAFF. The chain is built from TRBV6-5 and TRBJ1-1, with a possible D match to TRBD1 (5 bases). Trimming shortened V by 7 bases and J by 5 bases, and 17 bases separated the two germline ends. From germline, CDR1 is MNHEY and CDR2 SVGAGI. This CDR3 is 14 amino acids long.

The chain couples TRBV3-1 (or the pseudogene TRBV3-2) to TRBJ2-6, with D possibly being TRBD1 (6 bases). This CDR3 region has 16 residues. Deletions cut 1 base from V and 3 bases from J, with 10 bases between. Germline values: CDR1 LGHDT, CDR2 YNNKEL (reference sequence). DNA for the CDR3: TGTGCCAGCAGCCAAGGACAGGTAGATGGGGCCAACGTCCTGACTTTC. It translates to CASSQGQVDGANVLTF.

The V call is TRBV27, the J call TRBJ1-5; D might be TRBD1 (5 bases). This CDR3 is built from 14 residues. Germline values: CDR1 MNHEY, CDR2 SMNVEV (reference sequence). Between the trimmed V and J ends, which lost 6 bases and 6 bases, there was a span of 15 bases. The chain's CDR3 is CASSYTREVQPQHF. The CDR3 DNA follows: TGTGCCAGCAGCTATACCAGGGAGGTTCAGCCCCAGCATTTT.

This rearrangement joins TRBV28 to TRBJ2-5; D may be TRBD2 (5 bases). In germline, CDR1 is MDHEN, CDR2 SYDVKM. The CDR3 extends over 15 amino acids. V was cut by 4 bases and J by 4 bases, with 16 bases left in between. The CDR3 is CASSSPTSRGETQYF. The DNA for the CDR3 is TGTGCCAGCAGTTCCCCGACCAGCCGGGGAGAGACCCAGTACTTC.

This chain joins TRBV10-1 and TRBJ2-7; no clear D gene. This CDR3 has 14 residues. Trimming took off 3 bases at V and 0 bases at J, with 9 bases between the two ends. The V gene's germline CDR1 is WNHNN and CDR2 SYGVQD (reference sequence). The DNA for the CDR3 is TGCGCCAGCAGTGACGACGTCTACTCCTACGAGCAGTACTTC. It specifies CASSDDVYSYEQYF.

The chain has TRBV6-1 and TRBJ1-5, with TRBD1 matching over 7 bases. The CDR3 loop spans 16 amino acids. The V gene's germline CDR1 is MNHNS and CDR2 SASEGT. V was pared by 4 bases and J by 6 bases, with 12 bases of the junction left unmatched. The CDR3, as DNA: TGTGCCAGCAGTGGGACAGGTAGAGGTCCGCCTCAGCCCCAGCATTTT. Encoded protein: CASSGTGRGPPQPQHF.

The rearrangement links TRBV7-9 to TRBJ2-5; 8 nucleotides agree with TRBD1. The V segment lost 3 bases and the J segment 5 bases; nucleotides outside the gene matches: 5. Germline CDR1 is SEHNR and CDR2 is FQNEAQ (reference sequence). The CDR3 sequence is 14 residues long. The CDR3 spells CASSLAGGYETQYF. In DNA form, the CDR3 reads TGTGCCAGCAGCTTGGCAGGGGGCTATGAGACCCAGTACTTC.

This clone has only a few counts. The genes are TRBV3-1 (or the pseudogene TRBV3-2) and TRBJ1-2, with TRBD1 matching over 9 bases. With 4 bases clipped from V and 7 bases from J, the junction kept 13 bases outside the gene matches. CDR1 is LGHDT, CDR2 YNNKEL, per germline (reference sequence). CDR3 length equals 16 residues. The DNA of the CDR3 is TGTGCCAGCAGCCCAACCCCCGTGGACAGGGGATTTGGCTACACCTTC. Its translation is CASSPTPVDRGFGYTF.

J is TRBJ1-1 and V is TRBV5-1; D is uncertain. V lost 2 bases and J 1 base, leaving 12 bases between the germline ends. The length of the CDR3 is 15 residues. Germline CDR1 is SGHRS and CDR2 is YFSETQ. The CDR3 here is CASSLTRPGNTEAFF. The CDR3 coding sequence is TGCGCCAGCAGCTTAACCCGCCCGGGGAACACTGAAGCTTTCTTT. Complete variable domain (other parts from reference TRBV5-1 and TRBJ1-1): KAGVTQTPRYLIKTRGQQVTLSCSPISGHRSVSWYQQTPGQGLQFLFEYFSETQRNKGNFPGRFSGRQFSNSRSEMNVSTLELGDSALYLCASSLTRPGNTEAFFGQGTRLTVV.

This sequence joins TRBV9 and TRBJ2-2; TRBD2 matches at 10 bases. This CDR3 region has 17 residues. Germline V gene sequence: CDR1 SGDLS, CDR2 YYNGEE. The V and J ends lost 0 bases and 5 bases, in that order; junction bases with no gene match: 7. CDR3 protein: CASSVGSGRARTGELFF. CDR3 bases: TGTGCCAGCAGCGTAGGGAGCGGGAGGGCCAGGACCGGGGAGCTGTTTTTT.